Following are 2 T cell receptor beta chains from one sample sequenced in a study of blood T cells in healthy people across ages. A J-beta primer mix and a sample-barcoded 5' primer were used in a second PCR of roughly 6 to 11 cycles. TCRdb recomputed calls from the 5' RACE reads with MiXCR, one row per CDR3 protein. The sample includes 650,000 to 800,000 distinct CDR3 sequences, around 50% of them seen just once. The sample was blood. The receptors shown here come from a woman older than 75 in good health.

A remark on this clonotype: A much larger clone lies one base from this, so it may be a read error. In DNA form, the CDR3 reads TGTGCCAGCAAAGCCCCCGGGTTTTCCTACGAGCAGTACTTC. It specifies CASKAPGFSYEQYF. The genes are TRBV28 and TRBJ2-7, with D unresolved. V gave up 7 bases and J gave up 1 base, with 14 bases separating them. Germline CDR1 is MDHEN and CDR2 is SYDVKM. This CDR3 has 14 amino acids.

This clonotype was counted a few times. An end of the junction differs from the germline gene, which may be a read error. The chain has TRBV28 and TRBJ2-3; D unclear. The CDR3 spans 13 residues. CDR1 and CDR2 from the germline V gene are MDHEN and SYDVKM. Here the CDR3 reads CTSKIRASDTQYF. CDR3 bases: TGTACCAGCAAAATAAGGGCTTCAGATACGCAGTATTTT.